A single sample gave rise to the 6 T cell receptor beta chains below, sequenced in a study of control samples from healthy donors and cancer patients. Data came from immunoSEQ multiplex PCR; TCRdb stores just in-frame clones and leaves some out. Among 400,000 to 450,000 clones listed, about 93% were seen once. Sequencing was done on a sample of PBMCs. The source is a man aged 40-55 years with head and neck cancer.

The rearrangement uses TRBV6-5 and TRBJ1-3; D is uncertain. There are 14 residues in the CDR3. Germline-derived CDR1 and CDR2 are MNHEY and SVGAGI. V was pared by 7 bases and J by 0 bases, with 10 bases between. The CDR3 DNA follows: TGTGCCAGCACCGAGGGTTCCTCTGGAAACACCATATATTTT. Encoded protein: CASTEGSSGNTIYF.

This clone came up once. The DNA for the CDR3 is TGTGCCAGCAGGGAGGGACAGCAACTTTCCTACGAGCAGTACTTC. This sequence encodes CASREGQQLSYEQYF. The rearrangement links TRBV2 to TRBJ2-7, with D perhaps matching TRBD1 (7 bases). CDR3 length equals 15 residues. The germline gives CDR1 SNHLY, CDR2 FYNNEI. Between the trimmed V and J ends, which lost 6 bases and 1 base, there was a span of 16 bases.

The genes are TRBV27 and TRBJ2-1; D unclear. This CDR3 region has 14 residues. The germline CDR1 and CDR2 sequences are MNHEY and SMNVEV (reference sequence). Trimming cost V 7 bases and J 0 bases, with 10 bases left between them. The chain's CDR3 is CASMRQHSYNEQFF. The DNA for the CDR3 is TGTGCCAGCATGAGGCAACACTCCTACAATGAGCAGTTCTTC.

The chain links TRBV6-5 to TRBJ1-5; 8 bases are a match to TRBD1. The trim removed 10 bases at V and 3 bases at J, leaving 8 bases unmatched. Germline V gives CDR1 MNHEY, CDR2 SVGAGI. This CDR3 contains 14 residues. The DNA of the CDR3 is TGTGCCACTACGGACAGGGCCGACAATCAGCCCCAGCATTTT. It is translated as CATTDRADNQPQHF.

The chain employs TRBV7-2 and TRBJ1-6; 7 nucleotides line up with TRBD1. The CDR3 length is 19 residues. The J segment lost 0 bases and the V segment lost 4 bases, leaving 12 bases of the junction unmatched. Germline CDR1 SGHTA, CDR2 FQGNSA. This CDR3 reads CASSSPRQGSNSYNSPLHF. The CDR3 DNA reads TGTGCCAGCAGCTCCCCCCGACAGGGTAGTAACTCCTATAATTCACCCCTCCACTTT.

The gene calls are TRBV25-1 and TRBJ2-1; 11 bases fit TRBD2. V lost 10 bases to trimming and J lost 2 bases; unmatched junction nucleotides: 4. The CDR3 consists of 14 residues. Germline assignment: CDR1 MGHDK and CDR2 SYGVNS. DNA for the CDR3: TGTGCCATCTCGACTAGCGGGGCCTACAATGAGCAGTTCTTC. Its protein is CAISTSGAYNEQFF.